This T cell receptor (beta chain) was observed in a study of blood T cell repertoires in COVID-19. Study-level information: Sites across the United States, Italy and Spain contributed samples from acute and convalescent COVID-19. T cells, B-cell-depleted T cells, or PBMCs supplied cDNA or gDNA.

The ends lost 6 bases at V and 5 bases at J; junction bases unmatched: 4. This CDR3 is 13 amino acids long. The V gene's germline CDR1 is LNHDA and CDR2 SQIVND (reference sequence). Per the authors' pipeline: The assay estimated nucleated cells by amplifying reference gene primers. TCRdb's copy holds only in-frame clones and misses some; the assay was immunoSEQ multiplex PCR. For V, J and clone size, that table is used; D and trimming come from the DNA. There are about half a million clones in the sample; over 75% occur only once, and roughly 3.2% lies in the top ten. This clone occurred a few times. At the DNA level, this CDR3 is encoded by other sequences in the same sample as well.

This TCR was recovered from a human donor in a cohort sampled during active COVID-19. The chain couples TRBV19 to TRBJ1-1, with 9 bases fitting TRBD1. Sequencing used peripheral blood. The CDR3 loop reads CASSRQGDTEAFF. Written as DNA, the CDR3 is TGTGCCAGTAGCAGACAGGGGGATACTGAAGCTTTCTTT.